This entry lists 24 T cell receptor beta chains sequenced from one sample in a study of T cells in Graves' hyperthyroidism and ophthalmopathy. The source material, RNA transcripts, was used to amplify TCR beta CDR3 regions. With the HTBI primer set, the TCR CDR3 went through a first round of RT-PCR. Via MiXCR, TCRdb re-called the multiplex PCR reads, giving one row per CDR3 protein. The table has more than 550,000 distinct CDR3 sequences, around a sixth seen once. The sequencing input was blood. These receptors originate from a man between 50 and 59 years old with Graves' hyperthyroidism.

Only a few counts were recorded for this clonotype. V and J are TRBV6-1 and TRBJ2-7, with 14 nucleotides matching TRBD2. The J segment lost 5 bases and the V segment lost 5 bases, leaving 8 bases of the junction unmatched. The V gene's germline CDR1 is MNHNS and CDR2 SASEGT. The CDR3 loop spans 16 amino acids. The CDR3 DNA reads TGTGCCAGCAGTCACGAGACTAGCGGGAGGGGACACGAGCAGTACTTC. Encoded protein: CASSHETSGRGHEQYF.

This clonotype was seen a handful of times. The chain employs TRBV7-2 and TRBJ2-3; 12 nucleotides line up with TRBD2. Germline trimming cut 3 bases from V and 3 bases from J; bases unmatched to any gene: 4. The V gene's germline CDR1 is SGHTA and CDR2 FQGNSA. The CDR3 length is 16 residues. As DNA, the CDR3 is TGTGCCAGCAGCTTGACTAGCGGGAGAGGAACAGATACGCAGTATTTT. This encodes CASSLTSGRGTDTQYF.

As regards this clonotype: A single base is all that separates this from a far larger clone, so a read error is likely. This chain joins TRBV27 and TRBJ2-1, with 11 bases that match TRBD2. Germline V lookup: CDR1 MNHEY, CDR2 SMNVEV (reference sequence). This CDR3 has 15 amino acids. The CDR3 loop reads CASSTGTSGYNEQLF. CDR3 DNA: TGTGCCAGCAGCACCGGGACTAGCGGCTACAATGAGCAGCTCTTC.

The CDR3 spells CASSQDSQPGGYTF. Written as DNA, the CDR3 is TGCGCCAGCAGCCAAGATAGCCAACCGGGGGGCTACACCTTC. The V and J genes are TRBV4-3 and TRBJ1-2, with D unresolved. Germline assignment: CDR1 LGHNA and CDR2 YSLEER. Deletions cut 0 bases from V and 8 bases from J, with 13 bases between. The CDR3 contains 14 residues.

This clonotype turned up a few times. V and J are TRBV7-9 and TRBJ1-1; TRBD1 matches at 12 bases. The junction had 3 bases not matched to a gene; V was cut back by 4 bases and J by 12 bases. Germline V gene lookup returns CDR1 SEHNR and CDR2 FQNEAQ (reference sequence). The CDR3 has 12 residues. This chain's CDR3 is CASSWGTGGPFF. The CDR3 DNA reads TGTGCCAGCAGCTGGGGGACAGGGGGCCCTTTCTTT.

This clonotype was seen at least ten times. The chain is built from TRBV24-1 and TRBJ1-2; D perhaps matches TRBD1 (6 bases). The CDR3 length is 15 residues. Germline loops: CDR1 KGHDR, CDR2 SFDVKD. V dropped 6 bases and J dropped 4 bases, with 17 bases sitting between them. The CDR3 here is CATSPDAGTTYGYTF. CDR3 sequence (DNA): TGTGCCACCAGTCCAGACGCCGGGACAACCTATGGCTACACCTTC.

This clonotype came up many times. The gene calls are TRBV6-1 and TRBJ2-3, with D possibly being TRBD1 (5 bases). CDR1 is MNHNS and CDR2 is SASEGT in the germline V gene. The CDR3 has 18 amino acids. The V end lost 0 bases, the J end lost 4 bases, and 20 bases lay between the germline ends. This CDR3 is CASSEARGGLVRADTQYF. The CDR3 coding sequence is TGTGCCAGCAGTGAAGCGCGAGGCGGATTAGTCAGGGCAGATACGCAGTATTTT.

The table lists this clonotype with many counts. The chain combines TRBV3-1 with TRBJ1-1; D unresolved. Between the trimmed V and J ends, which lost 3 bases and 4 bases, there was a span of 18 bases. The CDR3 length is 16 residues. Per the germline V gene, CDR1 is LGHDT and CDR2 is YNNKEL (reference sequence). CDR3 amino acids: CASSQSPGGIGTEAFF. The CDR3 nucleotides are TGTGCCAGCAGCCAGTCCCCCGGAGGGATCGGCACTGAAGCTTTCTTT.

This clonotype came up many times. The rearrangement links TRBV5-1 to TRBJ2-3; 7 bases agree with TRBD2. Germline loops: CDR1 SGHRS, CDR2 YFSETQ. The V and J ends lost 4 bases and 3 bases, in that order; junction bases with no gene match: 8. This CDR3 has 15 residues. The chain's CDR3 is CASSPNGAGTDTQYF. In DNA form, the CDR3 reads TGCGCCAGCAGCCCGAATGGAGCGGGGACAGATACGCAGTATTTT.

This clonotype was counted ten times or more. The CDR3 is CASSYSSGGQLETQYF. The CDR3 region has the DNA TGTGCCAGCAGTTACTCTTCGGGAGGGCAGTTAGAGACCCAGTACTTC. The chain couples TRBV6-5 to TRBJ2-5; 8 nucleotides line up with TRBD2. The germline gives CDR1 MNHEY, CDR2 SVGAGI. V lost 0 bases to trimming and J lost 4 bases; unmatched junction nucleotides: 7. This CDR3 spans 16 amino acids.

This clonotype was seen many times. This sequence joins TRBV7-2 and TRBJ2-7, with no clear D. Germline CDR1 and CDR2: SGHTA and FQGNSA. Between the trimmed V and J ends, which lost 2 bases and 2 bases, there was a span of 10 bases. The length of the CDR3 is 14 residues. DNA for the CDR3: TGTGCCAGCAGCTTATGGAACGGGCCCTACGAGCAGTACTTC. Translated, it gives CASSLWNGPYEQYF.

This clonotype has ten or more counts. The chain joins TRBV28 to TRBJ2-1; D is possibly TRBD1 (6 bases). CDR1 MDHEN and CDR2 SYDVKM come from the germline V gene. This CDR3 comprises 15 residues. The V end lost 6 bases, the J end lost 1 base, and 13 bases lay between the germline ends. The CDR3 region has the DNA TGTGCCAGCAGGACAGGTATTAGTTCCTACAATGAGCAGTTCTTC. It yields the protein CASRTGISSYNEQFF.

The V gene is TRBV19, the J gene TRBJ1-5; D remains ambiguous. The CDR3 consists of 15 residues. Per germline, CDR1 LNHDA and CDR2 SQIVND (reference sequence). V dropped 1 base and J dropped 3 bases, with 10 bases sitting between them. CDR3 nucleotide sequence: TGTGCCAGTAGTATAGCTCGGATGCTCAATCAGCCCCAGCATTTT. Protein: CASSIARMLNQPQHF. Full variable domain (outside the CDR3, taken from reference TRBV19 and TRBJ1-5): DGGITQSPKYLFRKEGQNVTLSCEQNLNHDAMYWYRQDPGQGLRLIYYSQIVNDFQKGDIAEGYSVSREKKESFPLTVTSAQKNPTAFYLCASSIARMLNQPQHFGDGTRLSIL.

The J gene is TRBJ1-5, the V gene TRBV30; perhaps TRBD1 as D (5 bases). Germline V gene lookup returns CDR1 GTSNPN and CDR2 SVGIG (reference sequence). V was trimmed by 2 bases and J by 6 bases, leaving 11 bases between them. The CDR3 covers 13 residues. The CDR3 loop reads CAWSREGRQPQHF. The CDR3 bases are TGTGCCTGGAGTCGGGAGGGGCGTCAGCCCCAGCATTTT.

This clonotype occurred a few times. This chain links TRBV6-2 or TRBV6-3 with TRBJ1-2; D is possibly TRBD1 (5 bases). CDR3 length: 13 residues. Germline V gives CDR1 MNHEY, CDR2 SVGEGT. Trimming took 10 bases from V and 4 from J, leaving 16 bases between them. CDR3 region: CAISQDGGYGYTF. As DNA, the CDR3 is TGTGCCATCTCACAGGATGGAGGCTATGGCTACACCTTC.

This clonotype appeared many times. The chain links TRBV5-1 to TRBJ1-1; 7 bases line up with TRBD1. Looked up from germline, CDR1 is SGHRS and CDR2 is YFSETQ. There are 15 residues in the CDR3. V shed 6 bases and J 3 bases; nucleotides not matched to a gene: 11. The CDR3 bases are TGCGCCAGCACTGTGCAGGGGGGTACGTACACTGAAGCTTTCTTT. Protein: CASTVQGGTYTEAFF.

With respect to this clonotype: A much larger clone sits a single nucleotide away, making a read error possible. V usage is TRBV18 and J usage is TRBJ2-5, with D unresolved. From germline, CDR1 is KGHSH and CDR2 LQKENI. The CDR3 sequence is 13 residues long. CDR3 nucleotides: TGTGTCAGCTCACCACCGCTCCAAGAGACCCAGTACTTC. As protein: CVSSPPLQETQYF.

This clonotype was found many times. The J gene is TRBJ1-4, the V gene TRBV28, with D possibly TRBD1 on 6 matching bases. V lost 4 bases and J 0 bases, leaving 12 bases between the germline ends. CDR1 is MDHEN, CDR2 SYDVKM, per germline. This CDR3 is 16 amino acids long. CDR3 loop: CASSSIGGATNEKLFF. For the CDR3, the DNA is TGTGCCAGCAGTTCTATTGGGGGCGCAACTAATGAAAAACTGTTTTTT.

J is TRBJ2-1 and V is TRBV20-1; possible D gene TRBD2, 6 bases. The CDR3 runs to 13 residues. CDR1 is DFQATT and CDR2 is SNEGSKA in the germline V gene (reference sequence). The CDR3 sequence is CRPLGGGVNEQFF. CDR3 in DNA: TGCAGACCCCTGGGGGGAGGTGTTAATGAGCAGTTCTTC.

Ten or more counts support this clonotype. The chain combines TRBV20-1 with TRBJ2-3; TRBD1 agrees at 9 bases. The CDR3 runs to 14 residues. V dropped 0 bases and J dropped 3; count of bases not matched to a gene: 1. Germline V gene sequence: CDR1 DFQATT, CDR2 SNEGSKA (reference sequence). The CDR3 reads CSARDDRGTDTQYF. CDR3 nucleotide sequence: TGCAGTGCTAGAGATGACAGGGGGACAGATACGCAGTATTTT.

The V gene is TRBV28, the J gene TRBJ1-4, with 7 bases that match TRBD1. The CDR3 contains 14 residues. The germline V gene has CDR1 MDHEN and CDR2 SYDVKM. J was trimmed by 4 bases and V by 6 bases; bases with no gene match: 5. CDR3: CASSITGVNEKLFF. The DNA of the CDR3 is TGTGCCAGCAGCATAACAGGGGTTAATGAAAAACTGTTTTTT.

The chain has TRBV24-1 and TRBJ2-1, with 8 bases aligning to TRBD1. The CDR3 contains 16 residues. The V segment lost 5 bases and the J segment 7 bases; nucleotides outside the gene matches: 12. From germline, CDR1 is KGHDR and CDR2 SFDVKD. CDR3 bases: TGTGCCACCAGTGCCCCGGGGGACAGGAGTAGGAATGAGCAGTTCTTC. This translates into CATSAPGDRSRNEQFF.

This clonotype was recorded at least ten times. The chain employs TRBV2 and TRBJ2-2; TRBD1 or TRBD2 may be the D gene (5 bases each). This CDR3 region has 14 residues. The V end lost 7 bases, the J end lost 3 bases, and 12 bases lay between the germline ends. The germline gives CDR1 SNHLY, CDR2 FYNNEI. The CDR3 DNA sequence: TGTGCCAGCATGTGGGGGAGTCACACCGGGGAGCTGTTTTTT. This gives the protein CASMWGSHTGELFF.

This clonotype was found many times. The chain links TRBV6-2 or TRBV6-3 to TRBJ2-1; D is undetermined. The CDR3 is 14 residues long. The V end lost 6 bases, the J end lost 2 bases, and 11 bases lay between the germline ends. Germline V gives CDR1 MNHEY, CDR2 SVGEGT. The CDR3 here is CASSYTLAYNEQFF. CDR3 DNA: TGTGCCAGCAGCTATACCCTTGCCTACAATGAGCAGTTCTTC.